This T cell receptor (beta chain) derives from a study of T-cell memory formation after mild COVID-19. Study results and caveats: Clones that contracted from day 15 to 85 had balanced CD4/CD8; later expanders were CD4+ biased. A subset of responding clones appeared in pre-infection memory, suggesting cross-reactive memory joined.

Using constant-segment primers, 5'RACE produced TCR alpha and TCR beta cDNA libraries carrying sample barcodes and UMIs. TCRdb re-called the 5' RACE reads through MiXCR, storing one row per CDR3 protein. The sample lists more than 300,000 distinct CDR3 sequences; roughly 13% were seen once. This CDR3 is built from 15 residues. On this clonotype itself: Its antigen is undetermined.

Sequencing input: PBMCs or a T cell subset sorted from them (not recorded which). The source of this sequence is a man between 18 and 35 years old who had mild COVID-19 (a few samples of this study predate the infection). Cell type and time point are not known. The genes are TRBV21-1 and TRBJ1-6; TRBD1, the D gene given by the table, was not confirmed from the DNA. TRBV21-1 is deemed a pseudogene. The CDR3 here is CASGGGQADNSPLHF. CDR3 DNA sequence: TGTGCCAGCGGGGGAGGACAGGCAGATAATTCACCCCTCCACTTT.